A single sample gave rise to the 3 T cell receptor beta chains below, sequenced in a study of blood T cell repertoires in COVID-19. TCRdb's table, derived via immunoSEQ multiplex PCR, lists solely in-frame clones and lacks some. The sample has about 220,000 clones; about 87% are singletons. The sample comprised PBMCs or T cells enriched from blood (not recorded which). These receptors all come from a middle-aged woman with acute COVID-19.

The chain combines TRBV29-1 with TRBJ1-2, with D maybe TRBD1 (5 bases). Germline CDR1 and CDR2: SQVTM and ANQGSEA. The CDR3 sequence is 13 residues long. V dropped 5 bases and J dropped 6 bases, with 16 bases sitting between them. The CDR3 DNA reads as TGCAGCGTTTCCGTTGGGACTAATAATGGCTACACCTTC. Translating gives CSVSVGTNNGYTF.

V and J are TRBV24-1 and TRBJ1-5; 10 bases map to TRBD1. The V gene end was trimmed by 10 bases and the J gene end by 6 bases; junction bases not matched to a gene: 5. CDR3 length equals 13 residues. Germline CDR1 and CDR2: KGHDR and SFDVKD. DNA of the CDR3: TGTGCCACAGCGGGACAGGGGTTTCAGCCCCAGCATTTT. This gives the protein CATAGQGFQPQHF.

The chain uses TRBV11-3 and TRBJ2-3, with D perhaps TRBD1 (5 bases). Trimming took 4 bases from V and 4 from J, leaving 15 bases between them. This CDR3 comprises 15 residues. CDR1 and CDR2 (germline): SGHNT, YENEEA. The DNA of the CDR3 is TGTGCCAGCAGCTCCTCCATAGGCAGGGCAGATACGCAGTATTTT. Translation gives CASSSSIGRADTQYF.